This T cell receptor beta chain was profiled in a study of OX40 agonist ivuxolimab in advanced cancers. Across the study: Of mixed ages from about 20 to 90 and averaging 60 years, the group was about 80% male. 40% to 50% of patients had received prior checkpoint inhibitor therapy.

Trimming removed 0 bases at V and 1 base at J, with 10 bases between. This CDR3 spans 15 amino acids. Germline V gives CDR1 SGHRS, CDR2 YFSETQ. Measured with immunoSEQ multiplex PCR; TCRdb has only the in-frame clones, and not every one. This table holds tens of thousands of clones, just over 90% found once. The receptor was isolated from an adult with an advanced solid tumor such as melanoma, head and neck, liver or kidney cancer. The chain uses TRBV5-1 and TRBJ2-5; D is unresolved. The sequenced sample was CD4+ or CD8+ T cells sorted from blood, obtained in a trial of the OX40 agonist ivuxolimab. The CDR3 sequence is CASSLAGGAQETQYF. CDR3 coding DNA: TGCGCCAGCAGCTTGGCCGGTGGAGCCCAAGAGACCCAGTACTTC.